Listed here are 32 T cell receptor beta chains from one sample, sequenced in a study of Ad26.COV2.S vaccination and SARS-CoV-2 variants. Treatment specified: over 15 received Ad26.COV2.S at low or high dose, single or two shots; 5 received placebo; per-sample allocation not given. Material that was analyzed had been drawn on day 63 after the first vaccine or placebo injection. Measured with immunoSEQ multiplex PCR; TCRdb has only the in-frame clones, and not every one. Among hundreds of thousands of clones listed, roughly 91% were seen once. The sample was peripheral blood, taken in a trial of Ad26.COV2.S vaccine versus placebo. These receptors came from a person aged 18-60 years who received the Ad26.COV2.S COVID-19 vaccine or a placebo.

This clone was detected only a few times. The chain uses TRBV6-5 and TRBJ1-1, with 8 bases aligning to TRBD1. J gave up 4 bases and V 6 bases, and 4 bases lay outside the gene matches. CDR3 length: 13 amino acids. Germline V gives CDR1 MNHEY, CDR2 SVGAGI. DNA for the CDR3: TGTGCCAGCAGACAGGGGGTAGTCACTGAAGCTTTCTTT. This codes for CASRQGVVTEAFF.

The chain has TRBV7-2 and TRBJ1-5; D not resolved. CDR3 length: 13 amino acids. V lost 1 base and J lost 5, with 6 bases in between. Germline CDR1 reads SGHTA; CDR2 reads FQGNSA. The CDR3 region has the DNA TGTGCCAGCAGCTTAGGTGCGCATCAGCCCCAGCATTTT. Protein product: CASSLGAHQPQHF.

The V call is TRBV14, the J call TRBJ1-1; weak D call: TRBD1 (5 bases). The germline CDR1 and CDR2 sequences are SGHDN and FVKESK. The V end was cut by 4 bases, the J end by 6 bases, with 15 bases between. CDR3 length equals 14 residues. CDR3 sequence (DNA): TGTGCCAGCAGCCCCATGAGTTCAGGGTCTGAAGCTTTCTTT. The encoded protein is CASSPMSSGSEAFF.

V gene TRBV7-9 combines with J gene TRBJ1-5; D not resolved. V was cut by 7 bases and J by 0 bases, with 10 bases left in between. Germline V gene sequence: CDR1 SEHNR, CDR2 FQNEAQ (reference sequence). There are 14 residues in the CDR3. The CDR3 protein is CASTKDNSNQPQHF. For the CDR3, the DNA is TGTGCCAGCACCAAAGACAATAGCAATCAGCCCCAGCATTTT. Combining the CDR3 with reference TRBV7-9 and TRBJ1-5 gives the whole variable domain DTGVSQNPRHKITKRGQNVTFRCDPISEHNRLYWYRQTLGQGPEFLTYFQNEAQLEKSRLLSDRFSAERPKGSFSTLEIQRTEQGDSAMYLCASTKDNSNQPQHFGDGTRLSIL.

The gene calls are TRBV9 and TRBJ1-2, with a weak D call TRBD1 (5 bases). V lost 0 bases and J lost 5, with 14 bases in between. CDR1 is SGDLS, CDR2 YYNGEE, per germline. The CDR3 length is 15 residues. CDR3 sequence: CASSVDPGTGYGYTF. DNA of the CDR3: TGTGCCAGCAGCGTAGACCCAGGGACCGGGTATGGCTACACCTTC.

V gene TRBV5-1 combines with J gene TRBJ2-1; the D gene is possibly TRBD2 (5 bases). This CDR3 has 14 residues. Germline values: CDR1 SGHRS, CDR2 YFSETQ. Trimming removed 6 bases at V and 3 bases at J, with 13 bases between. The CDR3: CASTNGGLYNEQFF. The CDR3 DNA sequence: TGCGCCAGCACTAACGGAGGACTCTACAATGAGCAGTTCTTC.

The CDR3 reads CASSFSTGAKTQYF. The CDR3 coding sequence is TGTGCCAGCAGCTTTTCGACAGGGGCGAAGACCCAGTACTTC. This chain connects TRBV11-2 to TRBJ2-5; TRBD1 aligns across 8 bases. Germline assignment: CDR1 SGHAT and CDR2 FQNNGV. This CDR3 is 14 amino acids long. Trimming took 3 bases from V and 6 from J; bases not matched to a gene: 6.

As for this clone: This sample includes further DNA sequences coding for the same CDR3. The CDR3 DNA sequence: TGCGCCAGCAGCCAAACGGGGAACACTGAAGCTTTCTTT. Its translation is CASSQTGNTEAFF. V is TRBV4-1 and J is TRBJ1-1; D not certain. Trimming pared 2 bases from V and 1 base from J, leaving 5 bases between. Germline CDR1 MGHRA, CDR2 YSYEKL. The CDR3 is 13 amino acids.

This chain connects TRBV30 to TRBJ2-1; D may be TRBD2 (5 bases). This CDR3 is 14 amino acids long. The germline CDR1 and CDR2 sequences are GTSNPN and SVGIG (reference sequence). The V end was cut by 3 bases, the J end by 3 bases, with 12 bases between. The CDR3 nucleotides read TGTGCCTGGAGGACGGGATTAAGCTACAATGAGCAGTTCTTC. As protein: CAWRTGLSYNEQFF.

This clone was recorded a few times. This chain connects TRBV7-9 to TRBJ1-1; tentative D call: TRBD1 (5 bases). Germline CDR1 reads SEHNR; CDR2 reads FQNEAQ (reference sequence). This CDR3 comprises 15 residues. The V end lost 1 base, the J end lost 3 bases, and 12 bases lay between the germline ends. CDR3 residues: CASSLVMGTHTEAFF. The CDR3 DNA reads as TGTGCCAGCAGCTTAGTGATGGGGACCCACACTGAAGCTTTCTTT.

This chain uses TRBV6-6 with TRBJ2-6, with 7 positions matching TRBD1. Germline V gene sequence: CDR1 MNHNY, CDR2 SVGAGI (reference sequence). The CDR3 totals 20 residues. V was clipped by 6 bases and J by 0 bases; unmatched bases: 17. CDR3 bases: TGTGCCAGCAGCCGATGGGTGTCGACAGGGAGCAGCTCTGGGGCCAACGTCCTGACTTTC. Protein sequence: CASSRWVSTGSSSGANVLTF.

The chain recombines TRBV19 with TRBJ1-1, with D uncertain. The CDR3 has 13 residues. Trimming shortened V by 10 bases and J by 0 bases, and 12 bases separated the two germline ends. CDR1 and CDR2 (germline): LNHDA, SQIVND (reference sequence). Written as DNA, the CDR3 is TGTGCCACCGGGGTTACAATGAACACTGAAGCTTTCTTT. Protein sequence: CATGVTMNTEAFF.

The chain employs TRBV19 and TRBJ1-2; weak D call: TRBD1 (6 bases). Germline CDR1 and CDR2: LNHDA and SQIVND (reference sequence). This CDR3 has 11 amino acids. V lost 10 bases, J lost 6 bases, and 12 bases lay in between. Here the CDR3 DNA reads TGTGCCACCGGGGACATCGATGGCTACACCTTC. This sequence encodes CATGDIDGYTF.

The chain uses TRBV6-6 and TRBJ1-2; TRBD1 matches 7 bases. J was trimmed by 0 bases and V by 5 bases; bases with no gene match: 9. Looked up from germline, CDR1 is MNHNY and CDR2 is SVGAGI (reference sequence). The CDR3 runs 16 residues. CDR3 sequence reads: CASSTFATGSNYGYTF. The CDR3 DNA reads TGTGCCAGCAGTACCTTCGCGACAGGGTCTAACTATGGCTACACCTTC.

The chain links TRBV30 to TRBJ1-2; no reliable D call. Germline V gene sequence: CDR1 GTSNPN, CDR2 SVGIG (reference sequence). The CDR3 runs 12 residues. Trimming took 0 bases from V and 3 from J, leaving 5 bases between them. The CDR3 DNA is TGTGCCTGGAGTGTGCAGGACTATGGCTACACCTTC. Its translation: CAWSVQDYGYTF.

This chain joins TRBV10-3 and TRBJ2-7, with TRBD1 as a possible D gene (5 bases). CDR3 length equals 11 residues. Trimming pared 5 bases from V and 6 bases from J, leaving 8 bases between. Germline V gene sequence: CDR1 ENHRY, CDR2 SYGVKD. DNA for the CDR3: TGTGCCATCAGTTCAGGGCTCGAGCAGTACTTC. It translates to CAISSGLEQYF.

The chain recombines TRBV19 with TRBJ1-4; D not resolved. The CDR3 extends over 16 amino acids. Trimming took 6 bases from V and 0 from J, leaving 14 bases between them. Germline loops: CDR1 LNHDA, CDR2 SQIVND (reference sequence). CDR3 in amino acids: CASRTRYRSTNEKLFF. CDR3 DNA: TGTGCCAGTAGGACCAGATATCGCTCAACTAATGAAAAACTGTTTTTT. Complete variable domain (other parts from reference TRBV19 and TRBJ1-4): DGGITQSPKYLFRKEGQNVTLSCEQNLNHDAMYWYRQDPGQGLRLIYYSQIVNDFQKGDIAEGYSVSREKKESFPLTVTSAQKNPTAFYLCASRTRYRSTNEKLFFGSGTQLSVL.

This chain connects TRBV11-2 to TRBJ2-7; possibly TRBD1 for D (6 bases). The CDR3 loop spans 14 amino acids. Germline V CDR1 and CDR2: SGHAT, FQNNGV. V shed 5 bases and J shed 0 bases, with 11 bases lying between them. CDR3 protein: CASSADRSSYEQYF. CDR3 nucleotides: TGTGCCAGCAGCGCAGACAGGAGCTCCTACGAGCAGTACTTC.

The gene calls are TRBV30 and TRBJ2-2, with D possibly matching TRBD1 (5 bases). The CDR3 has 14 residues. V was shortened by 3 bases and J by 4 bases, with 12 bases between the two germline ends. Looked up from germline, CDR1 is GTSNPN and CDR2 is SVGIG (reference sequence). CDR3 protein: CAWSVGDGTGELFF. The CDR3 region has the DNA TGTGCCTGGAGCGTAGGGGATGGCACCGGGGAGCTGTTTTTT.

V is TRBV7-9 and J is TRBJ2-3; D possibly corresponds to TRBD1 (6 bases). The V end was cut by 5 bases, the J end by 6 bases, with 12 bases between. There are 13 residues in the CDR3. The V gene's germline CDR1 is SEHNR and CDR2 FQNEAQ (reference sequence). The CDR3 DNA follows: TGTGCCAGCAGCCAGGGGATTTCGGATACGCAGTATTTT. Its protein is CASSQGISDTQYF.

The chain combines TRBV7-2 with TRBJ2-7; D is uncertain. CDR1 and CDR2 from the germline V gene are SGHTA and FQGNSA. The V and J ends lost 2 bases and 6 bases respectively, with 8 bases between them. The length of the CDR3 is 12 residues. This CDR3 is CASSLLSSEQYF. The CDR3 coding sequence is TGTGCCAGCAGCTTATTGTCGAGCGAGCAGTACTTC.

CDR3 DNA: TGCGCCAGCAGCCATATGAAAGGGGACCCTAACTATGGCTACACCTTC. Its protein is CASSHMKGDPNYGYTF. V is TRBV4-1 and J is TRBJ1-2; TRBD1 is a possible D gene (5 bases). The V end was cut by 3 bases, the J end by 0 bases, with 14 bases between. This CDR3 is 16 amino acids long. The germline V gene encodes CDR1 MGHRA and CDR2 YSYEKL.

The chain employs TRBV6-2 or TRBV6-3 and TRBJ1-1; D unresolved. The germline V gene encodes CDR1 MNHEY and CDR2 SVGEGT. The CDR3 totals 13 residues. Trimming took off 2 bases at V and 7 bases at J, with 11 bases between the two ends. The CDR3 DNA reads TGTGCCAGCAGTTACGAGGTCATGTTTGAAGCTTTCTTT. Translated: CASSYEVMFEAFF.

The gene calls are TRBV2 and TRBJ1-6, with 9 nucleotides matching TRBD1. Trimming removed 4 bases from V and 0 bases from J; junction bases left unmatched: 1. Per germline, CDR1 SNHLY and CDR2 FYNNEI. The CDR3 consists of 16 residues. The CDR3: CASSVQGASYNSPLHF. In nucleotides, the CDR3 is TGTGCCAGCAGTGTACAGGGGGCCTCCTATAATTCACCCCTCCACTTT.

The V call is TRBV5-1, the J call TRBJ1-4; D is undetermined. Trimming cost V 0 bases and J 7 bases, with 13 bases left between them. Germline V CDR1 and CDR2: SGHRS, YFSETQ. The CDR3 sequence is 15 residues long. The CDR3 DNA reads as TGCGCCAGCAGCTTGGACTCCCGAGGTGTTGAAAAACTGTTTTTT. It specifies CASSLDSRGVEKLFF.

The sample holds a few counts of this clone. The chain has TRBV2 and TRBJ2-2, with D perhaps matching TRBD1 (6 bases). The germline V gene has CDR1 SNHLY and CDR2 FYNNEI. This CDR3 region has 12 residues. V was trimmed by 3 bases and J by 7 bases, leaving 6 bases between them. The DNA for the CDR3 is TGTGCCAGCAGTGAGACAGGCGGGGAGCTGTTTTTT. Its protein is CASSETGGELFF.

The chain links TRBV5-4 to TRBJ1-5; the D gene is possibly TRBD1 (5 bases). V was pared by 0 bases and J by 7 bases, with 11 bases between. Germline V gene lookup returns CDR1 SGHNT and CDR2 YYREEE (reference sequence). CDR3 length: 14 residues. The CDR3 nucleotides are TGTGCCAGCAGCTTGGATAGGGGCAGCCAGCCCCAGCATTTT. Amino acids: CASSLDRGSQPQHF. Full variable domain (outside the CDR3, taken from reference TRBV5-4 and TRBJ1-5): ETGVTQSPTHLIKTRGQQVTLRCSSQSGHNTVSWYQQALGQGPQFIFQYYREEENGRGNFPPRFSGLQFPNYSSELNVNALELDDSALYLCASSLDRGSQPQHFGDGTRLSIL.

CDR3 nucleotide sequence: TGCAGCGTTGATTTGGGCTACGAGCAGTACTTC. It is translated as CSVDLGYEQYF. This rearrangement joins TRBV29-1 to TRBJ2-7; D uncertain. This CDR3 has 11 amino acids. V was pared by 3 bases and J by 3 bases, with 6 bases between. In germline, CDR1 is SQVTM, CDR2 ANQGSEA.

The chain uses TRBV5-1 and TRBJ1-5; D gene uncertain. The CDR3 has 13 amino acids. Germline CDR1 and CDR2: SGHRS and YFSETQ. V dropped 0 bases and J dropped 5 bases, with 6 bases sitting between them. CDR3 DNA: TGCGCCAGCAGCTTGGGACCAGATCAGCCCCAGCATTTT. Translated, it gives CASSLGPDQPQHF.

The chain carries TRBV30 and TRBJ2-1; D possibly corresponds to TRBD2 (6 bases). This CDR3 is 13 amino acids long. Trimming pared 3 bases from V and 1 base from J, leaving 7 bases between. Germline loops: CDR1 GTSNPN, CDR2 SVGIG (reference sequence). CDR3 in amino acids: CAWRGRSYNEQFF. CDR3 DNA sequence: TGTGCCTGGAGAGGGAGGTCCTACAATGAGCAGTTCTTC.

J is TRBJ1-3 and V is TRBV7-8; D unresolved. V dropped 1 base and J dropped 1 base, with 11 bases sitting between them. The CDR3 has 16 amino acids. CDR1 is SGHVS, CDR2 FQNEAQ, per germline. CDR3 in amino acids: CASSLGVIESGNTIYF. DNA for the CDR3: TGTGCCAGCAGCTTAGGGGTTATCGAATCTGGAAACACCATATATTTT. Using reference TRBV7-8 and TRBJ1-3 for the parts outside the CDR3, the full variable domain is GAGVSQSPRYKVAKRGQDVALRCDPISGHVSLFWYQQALGQGPEFLTYFQNEAQLDKSGLPSDRFFAERPEGSVSTLKIQRTQQEDSAVYLCASSLGVIESGNTIYFGEGSWLTVV.

The V call is TRBV4-3, the J call TRBJ1-4, with D possibly matching TRBD1 (6 bases). Germline V CDR1 and CDR2: LGHNA, YSLEER. The V and J ends lost 1 base and 5 bases respectively, with 14 bases between them. This CDR3 has 16 residues. The CDR3 loop is CASSQGGGRANEKLFF. DNA of the CDR3: TGCGCCAGCAGCCAAGGGGGGGGCAGGGCGAATGAAAAACTGTTTTTT.